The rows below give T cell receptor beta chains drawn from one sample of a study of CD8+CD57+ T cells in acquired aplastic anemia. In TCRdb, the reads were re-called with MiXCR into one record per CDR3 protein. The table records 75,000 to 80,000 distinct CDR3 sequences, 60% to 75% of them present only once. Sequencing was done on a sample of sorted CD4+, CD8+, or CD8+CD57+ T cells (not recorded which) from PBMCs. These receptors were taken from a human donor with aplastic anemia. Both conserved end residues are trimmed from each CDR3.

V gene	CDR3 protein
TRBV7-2	ASSQQGVRHTEAF
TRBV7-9	ASSLGVREVEH
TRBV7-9	ASSQGEGYT
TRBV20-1	SARGAGDEQY
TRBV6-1	ASSPLGGDPEQS
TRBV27	ASSLSGGLPEGF
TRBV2	ASRETGYGNTIY
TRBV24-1	ATSGQGTSGETYEQY
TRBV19	ASSLRQGYNQPQH
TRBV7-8	ASAPPPPNAYEQY
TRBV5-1	ASSPGGEGEKLF
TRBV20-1	SARAATGTQY
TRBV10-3	AISEEGFRPSPLH
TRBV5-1	ASSWTGKNTEAF
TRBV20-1	SATTGGTNEKLF
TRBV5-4	ASSLAGAGVNSPLH
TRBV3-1	ASSQGRVYSPLH
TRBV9	ASSEGGGGATGNTIY
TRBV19	ASSRTGINQPQH
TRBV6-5	ASSWTSFHEQY
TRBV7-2	ASSPLVYQPQH
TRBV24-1	ATSDNQGANQPQH